A selection of T cell receptor beta chains follows, all from one sample in a study of T cell changes during pregnancy in multiple sclerosis. TCRdb's table, derived via immunoSEQ multiplex PCR, lists solely in-frame clones and lacks some. This table has approximately 84,000 clones, 94% appearing once. Here the sequenced sample was peripheral blood, taken in the second trimester of pregnancy. These receptors came from a female donor in good health, enrolled as a control in a pregnancy study. CDR3s include the opening cysteine and the closing phenylalanine or tryptophan. D genes are given only for firm matches. Clone size is not always given. Where it is, it says once, few, many or a class for expanded clones.

j_call d_call cdr3_length v_call clone_size cdr3_aa cdr3_nt
TRBJ1-1 TRBD1 17 TRBV4-2 - CASSQEGQGAWDTEAFF TGTGCCAGCAGCCAAGAGGGTCAGGGGGCCTGGGACACTGAAGCTTTCTTT
TRBJ2-7 TRBD1 14 TRBV7-9 once CASSLGQGALEQYF TGTGCCAGCAGCTTAGGACAGGGGGCGTTAGAGCAGTACTTC
TRBJ1-2 TRBD1 17 TRBV7-8 once CASSLRAGTGSNYGYTF TGTGCCAGCAGCTTACGTGCCGGGACAGGGAGTAACTATGGCTACACCTTC
TRBJ2-4 TRBD2 20 TRBV5-1 - CASSLPPSGAGGGLKNIQYF TGCGCCAGCAGTTTACCCCCTAGCGGGGCAGGCGGGGGCCTTAAAAACATTCAGTACTTC
TRBJ2-5 - 13 TRBV9 - CASSPGVAETQYF TGTGCCAGCAGCCCGGGGGTAGCAGAGACCCAGTACTTC
TRBJ2-3 TRBD1 15 TRBV25-1 - CASSELGQGANTQYF TGTGCCAGCAGTGAGCTGGGACAGGGGGCGAATACGCAGTATTTT
TRBJ2-1 TRBD2 16 TRBV5-1 - CASSAHSSGRDNEQFF TGCGCCAGCAGCGCACACTCTAGCGGGAGGGACAATGAGCAGTTCTTC
TRBJ2-1 TRBD2 17 TRBV5-1 - CASSLGLAGSSYNEQFF TGCGCCAGCAGCTTGGGGCTAGCGGGAAGCTCCTACAATGAGCAGTTCTTC
TRBJ2-5 TRBD2 15 TRBV5-1 - CASSLAGGWVETQYF TGCGCCAGCAGCTTAGCGGGAGGATGGGTTGAGACCCAGTACTTC
TRBJ1-2 - 12 TRBV6-5 - CASGRGNYGYTF TGTGCCAGCGGGCGTGGGAACTATGGCTACACCTTC
TRBJ2-1 TRBD1 14 TRBV28 once CASSLTGRLNEQFF TGTGCCAGCAGTTTGACAGGGCGTCTCAATGAGCAGTTCTTC
TRBJ1-3 TRBD1 16 TRBV7-9 - CASSLLTGGSGNTIYF TGTGCCAGCAGCTTACTTACAGGGGGCTCTGGAAACACCATATATTTT
TRBJ2-3 TRBD1 16 TRBV7-6 - CASSLAPDRSTDTQYF TGTGCCAGCAGCTTAGCGCCGGACAGGAGTACAGATACGCAGTATTTT
TRBJ2-2 - 15 TRBV28 - CASSPPEGVTGELFF TGTGCCAGCAGTCCCCCCGAGGGTGTCACCGGGGAGCTGTTTTTT
TRBJ1-1 - 16 TRBV19 - CASRVQGTYLNTEAFF TGTGCCAGTAGAGTACAGGGCACCTACTTGAACACTGAAGCTTTCTTT
TRBJ1-2 - 14 TRBV7-9 - CASSLAPGNYGYTF TGTGCCAGCAGCTTAGCGCCGGGTAACTATGGCTACACCTTC
TRBJ2-1 - 15 TRBV7-9 once CASSSPLGLYNEQFF TGTGCCAGCAGCTCCCCCCTGGGCCTCTACAATGAGCAGTTCTTC
TRBJ2-5 - 11 TRBV20-1 once CSADSQETQYF TGCAGTGCGGACAGCCAAGAGACCCAGTACTTC
TRBJ2-3 - 15 TRBV7-2 - CASSLDGRKADTQYF TGTGCCAGCAGCTTAGATGGGAGAAAAGCAGATACGCAGTATTTT
TRBJ2-7 TRBD1 15 TRBV11-2 few CASSLETGESYEQYF TGTGCCAGCAGCTTAGAGACAGGGGAATCCTACGAGCAGTACTTC
TRBJ2-1 TRBD2 16 TRBV28 - CASTRRGGRARNEQFF TGTGCCAGCACCCGCAGGGGCGGGAGGGCCAGAAATGAGCAGTTCTTC
TRBJ2-5 TRBD2 14 TRBV9 - CASTRTSGQETQYF TGTGCCAGCACCCGGACTAGCGGACAAGAGACCCAGTACTTC
TRBJ2-7 TRBD1 14 TRBV18 - CASSRQGTTYEQYF TGTGCCAGCTCGCGACAGGGTACTACCTACGAGCAGTACTTC
TRBJ1-5 - 14 TRBV27 - CASSLAYSNQPQHF TGTGCCAGCAGTTTAGCCTATAGCAATCAGCCCCAGCATTTT
TRBJ1-2 - 13 TRBV7-2 - CASSLVESGGYTF TGTGCCAGCAGCTTAGTGGAATCGGGAGGCTACACCTTC
TRBJ2-7 TRBD2 13 TRBV2 - CASLAGPSYEQYF TGTGCCAGTTTAGCGGGCCCCTCCTACGAGCAGTACTTC
TRBJ2-7 - 16 TRBV19 - CASSIVLGGAIGEQYF TGTGCCAGTAGTATAGTTCTCGGCGGGGCCATAGGCGAGCAGTACTTC
TRBJ2-1 TRBD2 15 TRBV28 - CASSLDVGLAYEQFF TGTGCCAGCAGCCTAGACGTGGGACTAGCCTATGAGCAGTTCTTC
TRBJ2-5 TRBD1 15 TRBV5-1 - CASSLAGTGQETQYF TGCGCCAGCAGCTTGGCTGGGACAGGTCAAGAGACCCAGTACTTC
TRBJ2-7 - 14 TRBV5-1 - CASSLTGTMDEQYF TGCGCCAGCAGCCTGACAGGCACTATGGACGAGCAGTACTTC
TRBJ1-1 - 14 TRBV5-1 many CASSLGGGYTEAFF TGCGCCAGCAGCTTGGGGGGCGGATACACTGAAGCTTTCTTT
TRBJ1-2 TRBD1 13 TRBV2 - CASMYGTGGGYTF TGTGCCAGCATGTACGGGACAGGGGGTGGCTACACCTTC
TRBJ2-3 - 15 TRBV2 - CASSRSPDITDTQYF TGTGCCAGCAGCAGAAGTCCGGACATCACAGATACGCAGTATTTT
TRBJ2-1 TRBD2 15 TRBV28 - CASRSSGAPYNEQFF TGTGCCAGCAGGTCTAGCGGGGCCCCCTACAATGAGCAGTTCTTC
TRBJ2-2 - 16 TRBV7-9 - CASSSQAQTWAGELFF TGTGCCAGCAGCTCCCAAGCCCAGACTTGGGCCGGGGAGCTGTTTTTT
TRBJ2-1 - 13 TRBV15 - CATSRLQINEQFF TGTGCCACCAGCAGACTGCAGATTAATGAGCAGTTCTTC
TRBJ1-5 TRBD1 16 TRBV4-1 - CASSQEPGQGSQPQHF TGCGCCAGCAGCCAAGAACCGGGACAGGGGAGCCAGCCCCAGCATTTT
TRBJ2-7 TRBD1 14 TRBV7-2 - CASSNMNRGHEQYF TGTGCCAGCAGCAACATGAACAGGGGGCACGAGCAGTACTTC
TRBJ1-3 - 12 TRBV7-2 - CASSAVGNTIYF TGTGCCAGCAGCGCAGTGGGAAACACCATATATTTT
TRBJ2-7 TRBD1 12 TRBV2 - CASKTGGYEQYF TGTGCCAGCAAAACAGGGGGCTACGAGCAGTACTTC
TRBJ2-7 TRBD1 14 TRBV7-9 - CASSPGQGVHEQYF TGTGCCAGCAGCCCGGGACAGGGGGTCCACGAGCAGTACTTC
TRBJ2-3 - 14 TRBV14 - CASSPSLYTDTQYF TGTGCCAGCAGCCCCTCTCTGTACACAGATACGCAGTATTTT
TRBJ1-1 - 16 TRBV27 - CASSFNVRGRNTEAFF TGTGCCAGCAGTTTTAACGTCCGGGGTCGGAACACTGAAGCTTTCTTT
TRBJ2-7 TRBD1 15 TRBV28 - CASSPTGGLSYEQYF TGTGCCAGCAGTCCAACAGGGGGTCTTTCCTACGAGCAGTACTTC
TRBJ2-1 - 13 TRBV10-3 - CAISEWALYEQFF TGTGCCATCAGTGAATGGGCGCTCTATGAGCAGTTCTTC
TRBJ2-2 - 13 TRBV7-2 - CASSRGSSGELFF TGTGCCAGCAGCCGCGGAAGTTCCGGGGAGCTGTTTTTT